This note documents a single T cell receptor beta chain sequence. CDR1 and CDR2 from the germline V gene are SEHNR and FQNEAQ (reference sequence). V lost 6 bases and J 1 base, leaving 13 bases between the germline ends. This CDR3 has 15 residues. These data are taken from a study of sequential checkpoint blockade in melanoma. Treatment meaning: randomized to nivolumab then ipilimumab (arm A) or the reverse (arm B). Generated by immunoSEQ multiplex PCR, the TCRdb table keeps only in-frame clones and is missing some. Among some 35,000 clones listed, roughly 88% were seen once. The chain employs TRBV7-9 and TRBJ2-1, with D possibly being TRBD2 (7 bases). This TCR was recovered from a human donor with melanoma. The sample here was CD8+ T cells sorted from blood (inferred from file names), taken from a patient given nivolumab and ipilimumab in sequence. The CDR3 DNA reads TGTGCCAGCAGGACAGGCGGGGGATCCTACAATGAGCAGTTCTTC. Protein product: CASRTGGGSYNEQFF.